The clone carrying this T cell receptor (beta chain) occurred once. The antigen remains unidentified. Described treatment: roughly nine-day PBMC culture with coronavirus spike peptide pools or control peptides (ViraFEST assay). Trimming removed 5 bases from V and 12 bases from J, with 20 bases in between. Germline V gene sequence: CDR1 SGHRS, CDR2 YFSETQ. The CDR3 is made up of 13 amino acids. The data were obtained in a study of vaccination and CD4 T cells after COVID-19. Study-wide context: Cells were stimulated with overlapping spike peptides from SARS-CoV-2, HCoV-NL63, HCoV-OC43 and HCoV-229E. Control cultures were supplied with a CEFX pool, an HIV-1 Nef pool, or no peptide at all.

The Oncomine TCR Beta short-read assay sequenced DNA from cultured CD4+ T cells. From CD4+ T cells that had been cultured, genomic DNA was extracted. Using its own MiXCR run on the PCR reads, TCRdb lists one record per CDR3 protein. The data hold approximately 20,000 distinct CDR3 sequences, with about 43% observed a single time. The V gene is TRBV5-1, the J gene TRBJ1-2; D remains unclear. The material was CD4+ T cells from blood, cultured in vitro, obtained after SARS-CoV-2 vaccination. This clonotype was obtained from a human donor who had recovered from COVID-19. The CDR3 DNA reads as TGCGCCAGCAGATCGGGCCAGAATGCAGGAGACACCTTC. This codes for CASRSGQNAGDTF.